Reported below is one T cell receptor beta chain. The antigen remains undetermined. Treatment of the sample: oral pan-JAK inhibitor, 5-10 mg twice daily. Alopecia areata patients gave lesional scalp punch biopsies and peripheral blood samples. This sample was taken from a study of CD8+ T cells in alopecia areata. cDNA serving as the sequencing template came from extracted, reverse transcribed RNA. Profiling relied on immunoSEQ multiplex PCR, and the TCRdb table lists in-frame clones only, not all of them. Seen here are around 150,000 clones, around 60% observed once, and the top ten hold approximately 15%. This CDR3 region has 13 residues. Germline loops: CDR1 SGDLS, CDR2 YYNGEE. V lost 5 bases and J lost 0, with 9 bases in between. Regarding the study as a whole: Especially in alopecia totalis/universalis, lesional scalp showed greater clonality than normal scalp did.

This sequence was found in a human donor with alopecia areata. The sample was CD4+ T cells sorted from blood, taken at week 24, from a patient treated with tofacitinib. The chain uses TRBV9 and TRBJ2-7; D unresolved. The CDR3 is CASRTESSYEQYF. Here the CDR3 DNA reads TGTGCCAGCAGGACGGAGAGCTCCTACGAGCAGTACTTC. Together with reference TRBV9 and TRBJ2-7, the CDR3 gives the full variable domain: DSGVTQTPKHLITATGQRVTLRCSPRSGDLSVYWYQQSLDQGLQFLIQYYNGEERAKGNILERFSAQQFPDLHSELNLSSLELGDSALYFCASRTESSYEQYFGPGTRLTVT.